The present T cell receptor (beta chain) was sequenced within a study of blood T cell repertoires in COVID-19. How the authors handled the data: Amplification of reference gene primers provided the estimated nucleated cell counts. The table came from immunoSEQ multiplex PCR; TCRdb's copy has only in-frame clones and leaves some out. Clonal size and the V and J genes are those of that table, whereas D and trimming came from the DNA. The data contain hundreds of thousands of clones, around 83% of them singletons. The CDR3 runs 16 residues. V lost 7 bases and J lost 0; bases outside the gene matches: 8. Germline V gene sequence: CDR1 SNHLY, CDR2 FYNNEI.

The receptor was isolated from a man older than 75 with acute or convalescent COVID-19. This chain connects TRBV2 to TRBJ2-2; 7 bases fit TRBD1. Sequencing was carried out using peripheral blood. The CDR3 is CASTYDRVANTGELFF. The CDR3 coding sequence is TGTGCCAGCACCTACGACAGGGTGGCGAACACCGGGGAGCTGTTTTTT.